One and the same sample provided the 23 T cell receptor beta chains below, sequenced in a study of cytotoxic CD8 clonotypes in ibrutinib-treated CLL. Only in-frame clones appear in the TCRdb table, and some are missing; sequencing was by immunoSEQ multiplex PCR. The data show about 300,000 clones, roughly 76% seen once. The source material was PBMCs, sampled at disease progression, from a patient treated with ibrutinib. The receptors originated from a human donor with chronic lymphocytic leukemia.

The chain carries TRBV2 and TRBJ1-1, with 8 bases lining up with TRBD1. The CDR3 has 16 residues. CDR1 SNHLY and CDR2 FYNNEI come from the germline V gene. Unmatched junction bases numbered 8, after V lost 1 base and J lost 4 bases. The CDR3 bases are TGTGCCAGCAGTGAAGGCAGGGGGCGCTTGGGCACTGAAGCTTTCTTT. Protein sequence: CASSEGRGRLGTEAFF.

This clone appeared a few times. The rearrangement joins TRBV29-1 to TRBJ1-2, with D unresolved. The CDR3 has 13 amino acids. CDR1 is SQVTM, CDR2 ANQGSEA, per germline. Trimming stripped 1 base from V and 6 bases from J, with 12 bases between. The CDR3 region has the DNA TGCAGCGTTGAAGTTTACAGTTCGCATGGCTACACCTTC. This encodes CSVEVYSSHGYTF.

The V gene is TRBV28, the J gene TRBJ1-3, with unresolved D. CDR1 and CDR2 (germline): MDHEN, SYDVKM. The V and J ends lost 2 bases and 4 bases respectively, with 3 bases between them. The CDR3 covers 12 residues. CDR3: CASSLMGNTIYF. The DNA for the CDR3 is TGTGCCAGCAGTTTAATGGGAAACACCATATATTTT.

The sample holds one count of this clone. J is TRBJ2-1 and V is TRBV27, with D possibly matching TRBD2 (6 bases). The V gene's germline CDR1 is MNHEY and CDR2 SMNVEV (reference sequence). Trimming removed 4 bases at V and 7 bases at J, with 14 bases between. The CDR3 covers 14 residues. The CDR3 DNA reads as TGTGCCAGCAGTTCCCCTTCGGCGGGGAATGAGCAGTTCTTC. Translated: CASSSPSAGNEQFF.

The rearrangement joins TRBV6-5 to TRBJ1-1, with D possibly being TRBD1 (6 bases). The CDR3 loop spans 15 amino acids. CDR1 and CDR2 from the germline V gene are MNHEY and SVGAGI. V shed 6 bases and J shed 0 bases, with 14 bases lying between them. This CDR3 reads CASSYGQWVNTEAFF. CDR3 bases: TGTGCCAGCAGCTACGGACAGTGGGTGAACACTGAAGCTTTCTTT.

The genes are TRBV28 and TRBJ1-2; TRBD1 matches at 10 bases. The CDR3 is made up of 14 amino acids. Germline-derived CDR1 and CDR2 are MDHEN and SYDVKM. V trimming: 5 bases; J trimming: 4 bases; junction bases outside the gene matches: 4. The CDR3 sequence is CASSPGQGIYGYTF. DNA for the CDR3: TGTGCCAGCAGTCCGGGACAGGGGATCTATGGCTACACCTTC.

In DNA, the CDR3 is TGTGCCAGCAGCGTCGGCACCGGTTCCTCTGGGGCCAACGTCCTGACTTTC. This gives the protein CASSVGTGSSGANVLTF. V gene TRBV9 combines with J gene TRBJ2-6; no reliable D call. CDR1 is SGDLS and CDR2 is YYNGEE in the germline V gene. The CDR3 length is 17 residues. V gave up 2 bases and J gave up 0 bases, with 12 bases separating them.

This clone was seen just once. The chain uses TRBV27 and TRBJ1-5; TRBD1 matches at 8 bases. CDR3 length: 14 amino acids. Germline V gene data show CDR1 as MNHEY and CDR2 as SMNVEV (reference sequence). After removal of 3 bases from V and 6 bases from J, the junction contained 4 bases not matched to a gene. The CDR3 sequence is CASSFTGGVQPQHF. Here the CDR3 DNA reads TGTGCCAGCAGTTTCACAGGGGGGGTTCAGCCCCAGCATTTT.

The chain is built from TRBV29-1 and TRBJ1-1; D gene ambiguous. The CDR3 has 13 residues. CDR1 and CDR2 (germline): SQVTM, ANQGSEA. Trimming removed 4 bases at V and 1 base at J, with 10 bases between. CDR3 sequence reads: CSVARAENTEAFF. The CDR3 DNA sequence: TGCAGCGTTGCAAGGGCCGAGAACACTGAAGCTTTCTTT.

The chain employs TRBV28 and TRBJ1-3, with D uncertain. Germline V gene sequence: CDR1 MDHEN, CDR2 SYDVKM. This CDR3 has 15 residues. V was shortened by 5 bases and J by 6 bases, with 17 bases between the two germline ends. CDR3 sequence reads: CASSPPGLTVNTIYF. Written as DNA, the CDR3 is TGTGCCAGCAGTCCCCCGGGCCTTACTGTAAACACCATATATTTT.

This chain uses TRBV2 with TRBJ2-3, with D perhaps matching TRBD1 (6 bases). Trimming stripped 9 bases from V and 11 bases from J, with 24 bases between. CDR3 length: 14 amino acids. Germline V lookup: CDR1 SNHLY, CDR2 FYNNEI. Written as DNA, the CDR3 is TGTGCCAGTACCAGGGGCACGAATCGTGGGGGGCAGTATTTT. Its translation is CASTRGTNRGGQYF.

V is TRBV7-9 and J is TRBJ2-3; 10 bases map to TRBD2. The CDR3 consists of 15 residues. With V trimmed by 3 bases and J by 2 bases, 2 bases remained unmatched. In germline, CDR1 is SEHNR, CDR2 FQNEAQ (reference sequence). Written as DNA, the CDR3 is TGTGCCAGCAGCTTTAGCGGGGGGATCACAGATACGCAGTATTTT. As protein: CASSFSGGITDTQYF.

In DNA form, the CDR3 reads TGTGCCAGCAGCGTTCTATCGAACACCGGGGAGCTGTTTTTT. This translates into CASSVLSNTGELFF. The chain links TRBV9 to TRBJ2-2; no clear D gene. From germline, CDR1 is SGDLS and CDR2 YYNGEE. Trimming pared 2 bases from V and 0 bases from J, leaving 5 bases between. This CDR3 comprises 14 residues.

The CDR3 sequence: CATQTPLEQYF. CDR3 DNA sequence: TGTGCCACCCAGACACCCCTTGAGCAGTACTTC. The chain recombines TRBV28 with TRBJ2-7; D uncertain. Per the germline V gene, CDR1 is MDHEN and CDR2 is SYDVKM. CDR3 length: 11 residues. The V end was cut by 10 bases, the J end by 7 bases, with 14 bases between.

This chain links TRBV27 with TRBJ1-1; D remains ambiguous. V lost 4 bases and J lost 4, with 19 bases in between. Germline V gene data show CDR1 as MNHEY and CDR2 as SMNVEV (reference sequence). This CDR3 is built from 16 residues. The CDR3 protein is CASSWAAVRVITEAFF. The CDR3 DNA sequence: TGTGCCAGCAGTTGGGCGGCAGTTCGAGTTATCACTGAAGCTTTCTTT.

This rearrangement joins TRBV5-1 to TRBJ2-1; tentatively, D is TRBD1 or TRBD2 (6 bases each). This CDR3 comprises 15 residues. V lost 0 bases to trimming and J lost 4 bases, with 11 bases between them. Germline V gene lookup returns CDR1 SGHRS and CDR2 YFSETQ. CDR3 amino acids: CASSLEGGRYNEQFF. The CDR3 nucleotides read TGCGCCAGCAGCTTGGAGGGGGGTAGGTACAATGAGCAGTTCTTC. The full variable domain, in which reference TRBV5-1 and TRBJ2-1 provide the parts outside the CDR3, is KAGVTQTPRYLIKTRGQQVTLSCSPISGHRSVSWYQQTPGQGLQFLFEYFSETQRNKGNFPGRFSGRQFSNSRSEMNVSTLELGDSALYLCASSLEGGRYNEQFFGPGTRLTVL.

The chain combines TRBV29-1 with TRBJ1-1; D remains unclear. V lost 4 bases to trimming and J lost 4 bases, with 16 bases between them. CDR3 length: 14 residues. Germline values: CDR1 SQVTM, CDR2 ANQGSEA. The CDR3 protein is CSVVVLGRATEAFF. The DNA of the CDR3 is TGCAGCGTTGTCGTTCTGGGTAGGGCCACTGAAGCTTTCTTT.

This clone was recorded only once. The chain couples TRBV27 to TRBJ2-7; 12 bases align to TRBD2. The CDR3 is 14 residues long. Germline trimming cut 6 bases from V and 5 bases from J; bases unmatched to any gene: 5. CDR1 and CDR2 (germline): MNHEY, SMNVEV (reference sequence). In nucleotides, the CDR3 is TGTGCCAGCAGGAGACTAGCGGGAGTGAACGAGCAGTACTTC. It encodes CASRRLAGVNEQYF.

This clone has just one count. The J gene is TRBJ1-2, the V gene TRBV7-9; weak D call: TRBD1 (5 bases). V was clipped by 4 bases and J by 6 bases, with 18 bases between them. The CDR3 consists of 15 residues. Per the germline V gene, CDR1 is SEHNR and CDR2 is FQNEAQ (reference sequence). This CDR3 is CASSYGTGEMDGYTF. The CDR3 DNA is TGTGCCAGCAGCTACGGGACCGGGGAGATGGATGGCTACACCTTC. Full variable domain (rest looked up from reference TRBV7-9 and TRBJ1-2): DTGVSQNPRHKITKRGQNVTFRCDPISEHNRLYWYRQTLGQGPEFLTYFQNEAQLEKSRLLSDRFSAERPKGSFSTLEIQRTEQGDSAMYLCASSYGTGEMDGYTFGSGTRLTVV.

This sequence joins TRBV9 and TRBJ2-7; TRBD1 agrees at 8 bases. CDR1 SGDLS and CDR2 YYNGEE come from the germline V gene. V trimming: 1 base; J trimming: 3 bases; junction bases outside the gene matches: 6. The CDR3 runs 15 residues. In DNA, the CDR3 is TGTGCCAGCAGCGTATTAGGGACAGGAAACTACGAGCAGTACTTC. This gives the protein CASSVLGTGNYEQYF.

V usage is TRBV5-1 and J usage is TRBJ1-5, with D possibly being TRBD1 (5 bases). V was trimmed by 5 bases and J by 4 bases, leaving 13 bases between them. The CDR3 has 14 amino acids. Germline values: CDR1 SGHRS, CDR2 YFSETQ. As DNA, the CDR3 is TGCGCCAGCAGACGGGACCTTAGTAATCAGCCCCAGCATTTT. The encoded protein is CASRRDLSNQPQHF.

The chain recombines TRBV4-1 with TRBJ2-7, with D unclear. This CDR3 has 17 residues. V lost 1 base and J 0 bases, leaving 16 bases between the germline ends. Germline V lookup: CDR1 MGHRA, CDR2 YSYEKL. CDR3 in DNA: TGCGCCAGCAGCCAAGTGCTAGGAGAGACCAGCTCCTACGAGCAGTACTTC. Protein product: CASSQVLGETSSYEQYF.

The chain uses TRBV6-4 and TRBJ1-2, with D perhaps matching TRBD1 (6 bases). Per germline, CDR1 MRHNA and CDR2 SNTAGT. The CDR3 consists of 13 residues. Trimming stripped 6 bases from V and 4 bases from J, with 12 bases between. CDR3 sequence reads: CASRGHASYGYTF. DNA for the CDR3: TGTGCCAGCAGGGGACACGCCTCCTATGGCTACACCTTC.